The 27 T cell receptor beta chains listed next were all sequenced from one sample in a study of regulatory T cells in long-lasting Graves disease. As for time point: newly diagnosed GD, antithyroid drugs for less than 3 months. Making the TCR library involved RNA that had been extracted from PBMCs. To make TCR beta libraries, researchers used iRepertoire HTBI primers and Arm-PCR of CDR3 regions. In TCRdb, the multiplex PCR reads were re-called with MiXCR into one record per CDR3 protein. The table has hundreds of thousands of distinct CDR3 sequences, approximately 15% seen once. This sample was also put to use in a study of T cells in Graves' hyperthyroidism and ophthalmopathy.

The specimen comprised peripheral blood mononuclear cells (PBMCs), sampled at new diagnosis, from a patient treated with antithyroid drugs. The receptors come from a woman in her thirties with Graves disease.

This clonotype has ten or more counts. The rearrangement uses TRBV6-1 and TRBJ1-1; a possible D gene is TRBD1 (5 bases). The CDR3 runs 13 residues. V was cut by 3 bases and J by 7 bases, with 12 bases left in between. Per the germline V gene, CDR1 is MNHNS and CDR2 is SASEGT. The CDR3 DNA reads TGTGCCAGCAGTGATCCCAGGGCAGTTGAAGCTTTCTTT. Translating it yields CASSDPRAVEAFF.

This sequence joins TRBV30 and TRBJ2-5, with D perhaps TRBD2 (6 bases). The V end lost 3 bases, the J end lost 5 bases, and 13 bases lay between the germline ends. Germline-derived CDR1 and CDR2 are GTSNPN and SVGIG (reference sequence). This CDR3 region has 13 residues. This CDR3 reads CAWRAPGVETQYF. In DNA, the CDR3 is TGTGCCTGGAGGGCCCCGGGGGTCGAGACCCAGTACTTC. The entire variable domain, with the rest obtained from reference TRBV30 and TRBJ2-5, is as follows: SQTIHQWPATLVQPVGSPLSLECTVEGTSNPNLYWYRQAAGRGLQLLFYSVGIGQISSEVPQNLSASRPQDRQFILSSKKLLLSDSGFYLCAWRAPGVETQYFGPGTRLLVL.

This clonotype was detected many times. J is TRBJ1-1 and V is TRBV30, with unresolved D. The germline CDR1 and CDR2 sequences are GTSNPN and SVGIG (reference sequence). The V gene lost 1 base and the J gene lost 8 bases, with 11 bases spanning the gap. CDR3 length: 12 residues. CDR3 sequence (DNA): TGTGCCTGGAGTGACGGGGTTACCGAAGCTTTCTTT. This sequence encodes CAWSDGVTEAFF.

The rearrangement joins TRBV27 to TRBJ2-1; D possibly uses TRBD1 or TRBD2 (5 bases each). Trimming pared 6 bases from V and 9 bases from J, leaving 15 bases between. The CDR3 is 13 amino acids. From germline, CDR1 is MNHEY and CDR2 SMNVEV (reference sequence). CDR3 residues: CASSRPGRAEQFF. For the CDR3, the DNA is TGTGCCAGCAGCCGACCAGGGCGGGCTGAGCAGTTCTTC.

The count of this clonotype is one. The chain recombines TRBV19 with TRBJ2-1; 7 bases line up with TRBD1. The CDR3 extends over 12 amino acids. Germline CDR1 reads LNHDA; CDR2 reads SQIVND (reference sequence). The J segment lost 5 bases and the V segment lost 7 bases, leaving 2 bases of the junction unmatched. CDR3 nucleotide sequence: TGTGCCAGTATGGACAGGAACAATGAGCAGTTCTTC. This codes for CASMDRNNEQFF. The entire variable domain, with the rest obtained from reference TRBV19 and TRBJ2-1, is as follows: DGGITQSPKYLFRKEGQNVTLSCEQNLNHDAMYWYRQDPGQGLRLIYYSQIVNDFQKGDIAEGYSVSREKKESFPLTVTSAQKNPTAFYLCASMDRNNEQFFGPGTRLTVL.

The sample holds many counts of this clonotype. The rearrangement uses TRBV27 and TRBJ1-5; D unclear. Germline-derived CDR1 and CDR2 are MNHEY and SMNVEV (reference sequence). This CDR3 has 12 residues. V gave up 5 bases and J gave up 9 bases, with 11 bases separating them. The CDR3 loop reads CASSPIGGPQHF. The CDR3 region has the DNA TGTGCCAGCAGTCCTATAGGCGGGCCCCAGCATTTT.

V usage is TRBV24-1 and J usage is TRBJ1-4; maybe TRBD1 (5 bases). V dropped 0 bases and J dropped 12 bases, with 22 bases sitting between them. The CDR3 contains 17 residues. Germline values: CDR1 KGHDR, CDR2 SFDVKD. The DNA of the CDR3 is TGTGCCACCAGTGATTTGCCAGAGGTGGGGGGGGGGGGGGAACTGTTTTTT. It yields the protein CATSDLPEVGGGGELFF.

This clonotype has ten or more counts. CDR3 in DNA: TGTGCCAGCAGCGAGGGATGGACTGAAGCTTTCTTT. Translation: CASSEGWTEAFF. This chain connects TRBV6-1 to TRBJ1-1, with D unclear. CDR1 and CDR2 from the germline V gene are MNHNS and SASEGT. V was cut by 6 bases and J by 5 bases, with 10 bases left in between. The CDR3 spans 12 residues.

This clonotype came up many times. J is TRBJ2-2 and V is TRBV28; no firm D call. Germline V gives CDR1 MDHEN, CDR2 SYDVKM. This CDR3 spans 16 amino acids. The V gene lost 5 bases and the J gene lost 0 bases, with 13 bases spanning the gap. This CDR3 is CASSLPYLSNTGELFF. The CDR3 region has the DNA TGTGCCAGCAGTCTCCCGTACCTGTCGAACACCGGGGAGCTGTTTTTT.

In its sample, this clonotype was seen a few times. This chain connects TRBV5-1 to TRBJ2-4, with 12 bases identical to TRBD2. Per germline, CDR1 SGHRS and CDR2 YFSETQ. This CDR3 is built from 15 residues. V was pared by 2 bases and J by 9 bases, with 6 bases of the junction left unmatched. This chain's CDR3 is CASSLQTSGRGIQYF. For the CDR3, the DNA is TGCGCCAGCAGCTTACAGACTAGCGGGAGAGGCATTCAGTACTTC.

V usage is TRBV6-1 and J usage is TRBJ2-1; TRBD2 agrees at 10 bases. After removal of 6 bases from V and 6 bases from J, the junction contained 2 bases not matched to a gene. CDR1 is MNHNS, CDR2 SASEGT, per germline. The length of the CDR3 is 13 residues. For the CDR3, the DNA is TGTGCCAGCAGAAGCGGGAGGGCCAATGAGCAGTTCTTC. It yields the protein CASRSGRANEQFF.

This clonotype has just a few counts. DNA for the CDR3: TGTGCCAGCCTCCCAACAGGTGGGAACAATGAGCAGTTCTTC. Translation gives CASLPTGGNNEQFF. The J gene is TRBJ2-1, the V gene TRBV6-2 or TRBV6-3, with a weak D call TRBD1 (5 bases). CDR1 and CDR2 (germline): MNHEY, SVGEGT. With 8 bases removed from V and 5 bases from J, the gap between germline ends came to 16 bases. The CDR3 is 14 amino acids.

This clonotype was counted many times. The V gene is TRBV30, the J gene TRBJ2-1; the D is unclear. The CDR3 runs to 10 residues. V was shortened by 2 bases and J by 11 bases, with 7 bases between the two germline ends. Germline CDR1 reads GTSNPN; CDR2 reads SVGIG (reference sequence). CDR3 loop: CAWSLAKQFF. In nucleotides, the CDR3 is TGTGCCTGGAGTTTGGCGAAGCAGTTCTTC.

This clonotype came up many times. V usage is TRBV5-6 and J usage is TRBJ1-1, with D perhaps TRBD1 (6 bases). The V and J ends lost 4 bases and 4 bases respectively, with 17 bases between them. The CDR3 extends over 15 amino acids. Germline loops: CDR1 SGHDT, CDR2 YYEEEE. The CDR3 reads CASSTGLGAFTEAFF. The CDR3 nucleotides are TGTGCCAGCAGCACCGGTCTGGGGGCGTTCACTGAAGCTTTCTTT. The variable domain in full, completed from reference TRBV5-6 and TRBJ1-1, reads DAGVTQSPTHLIKTRGQQVTLRCSPKSGHDTVSWYQQALGQGPQFIFQYYEEEERQRGNFPDRFSGHQFPNYSSELNVNALLLGDSALYLCASSTGLGAFTEAFFGQGTRLTVV.

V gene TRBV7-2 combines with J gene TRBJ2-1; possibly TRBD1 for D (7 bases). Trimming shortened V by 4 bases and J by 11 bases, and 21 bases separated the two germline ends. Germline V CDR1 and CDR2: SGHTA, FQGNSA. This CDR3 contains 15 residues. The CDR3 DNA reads TGTGCCAGCAGCTCCACGGAGGGGGCAGGGCAAAAGCAGTTCTTC. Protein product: CASSSTEGAGQKQFF.

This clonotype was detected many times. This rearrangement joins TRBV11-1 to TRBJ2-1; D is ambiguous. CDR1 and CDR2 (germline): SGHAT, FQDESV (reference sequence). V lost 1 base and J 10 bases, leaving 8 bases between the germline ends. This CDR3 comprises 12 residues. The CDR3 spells CASSLGPLEQFF. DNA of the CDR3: TGTGCCAGCAGCTTAGGTCCTCTGGAGCAGTTCTTC.

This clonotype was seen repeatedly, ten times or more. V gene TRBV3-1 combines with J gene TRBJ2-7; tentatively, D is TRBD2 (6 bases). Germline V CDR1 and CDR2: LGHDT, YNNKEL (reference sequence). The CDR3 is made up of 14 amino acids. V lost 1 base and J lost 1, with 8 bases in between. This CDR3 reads CASSQGLVSYEQYF. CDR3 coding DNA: TGTGCCAGCAGCCAAGGACTAGTTTCCTACGAGCAGTACTTC.

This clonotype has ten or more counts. The CDR3 region is CASSERTEKNIQYF. Written as DNA, the CDR3 is TGTGCCAGCAGTGAGAGGACAGAAAAAAACATTCAGTACTTC. The chain is built from TRBV2 and TRBJ2-4; TRBD1 is a possible D gene (6 bases). V lost 3 bases, J lost 4 bases, and 10 bases lay in between. CDR1 and CDR2 (germline): SNHLY, FYNNEI. The CDR3 sequence is 14 residues long.

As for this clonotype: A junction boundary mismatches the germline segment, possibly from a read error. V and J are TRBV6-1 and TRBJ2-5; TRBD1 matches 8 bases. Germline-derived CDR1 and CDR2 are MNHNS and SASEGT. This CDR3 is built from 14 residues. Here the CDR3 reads CASSEAGGLETQYF. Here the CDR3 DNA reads TGTGCCAGCAGCGAAGCAGGGGGCCTAGAGACCCAGTACTTC.

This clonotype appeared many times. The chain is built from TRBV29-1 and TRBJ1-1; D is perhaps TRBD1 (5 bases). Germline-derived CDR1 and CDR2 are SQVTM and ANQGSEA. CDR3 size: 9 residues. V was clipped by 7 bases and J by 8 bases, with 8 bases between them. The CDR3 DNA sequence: TGCAGCGATGACAGAGAAGCTTTCTTT. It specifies CSDDREAFF. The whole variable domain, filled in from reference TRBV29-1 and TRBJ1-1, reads SAVISQKPSRDICQRGTSLTIQCQVDSQVTMMFWYRQQPGQSLTLIATANQGSEATYESGFVIDKFPISRPNLTFSTLTVSNMSPEDSSIYLCSDDREAFFGQGTRLTVV.

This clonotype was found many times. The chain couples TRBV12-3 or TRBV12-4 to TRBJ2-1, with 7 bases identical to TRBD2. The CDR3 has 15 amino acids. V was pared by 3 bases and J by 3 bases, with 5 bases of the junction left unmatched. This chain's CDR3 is CASSFWRELYNEQFF. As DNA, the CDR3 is TGTGCCAGCAGTTTCTGGCGGGAGCTCTACAATGAGCAGTTCTTC.

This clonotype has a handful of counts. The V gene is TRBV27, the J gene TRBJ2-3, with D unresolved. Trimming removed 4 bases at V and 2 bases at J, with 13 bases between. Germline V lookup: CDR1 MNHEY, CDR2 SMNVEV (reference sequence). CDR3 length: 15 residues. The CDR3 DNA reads TGTGCCAGCAGTTGGGGTATCCTTACCACAGATACGCAGTATTTT. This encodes CASSWGILTTDTQYF.

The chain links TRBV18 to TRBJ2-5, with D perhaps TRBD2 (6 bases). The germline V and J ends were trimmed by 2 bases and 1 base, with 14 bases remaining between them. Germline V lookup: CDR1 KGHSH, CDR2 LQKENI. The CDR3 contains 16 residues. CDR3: CASSPTAGLVQETQYF. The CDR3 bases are TGTGCCAGCTCACCAACGGCGGGATTGGTCCAAGAGACCCAGTACTTC.

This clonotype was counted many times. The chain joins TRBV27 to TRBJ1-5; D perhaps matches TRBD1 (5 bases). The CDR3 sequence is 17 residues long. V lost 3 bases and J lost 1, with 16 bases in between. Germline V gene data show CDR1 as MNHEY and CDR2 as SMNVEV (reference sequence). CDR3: CASSFSTGAGSNQPQHF. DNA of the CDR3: TGTGCCAGCAGTTTTTCAACAGGTGCAGGAAGCAATCAGCCCCAGCATTTT.

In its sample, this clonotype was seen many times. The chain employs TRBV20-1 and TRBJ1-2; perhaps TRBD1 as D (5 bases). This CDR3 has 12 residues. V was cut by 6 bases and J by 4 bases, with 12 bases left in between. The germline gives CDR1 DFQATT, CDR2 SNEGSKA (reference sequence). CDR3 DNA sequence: TGCAGTGCCGTCATGGGGCTCTATGGCTACACCTTC. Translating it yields CSAVMGLYGYTF.

The CDR3 DNA follows: TGTGCCAGCAGTGACCCCAATGGGGGCGTCTATGGCTACACCTTC. Protein product: CASSDPNGGVYGYTF. The V gene is TRBV2, the J gene TRBJ1-2, with a weak D call TRBD1 (6 bases). The V end lost 3 bases, the J end lost 4 bases, and 15 bases lay between the germline ends. This CDR3 comprises 15 residues. CDR1 SNHLY and CDR2 FYNNEI come from the germline V gene. Combining the CDR3 with reference TRBV2 and TRBJ1-2 gives the whole variable domain EPEVTQTPSHQVTQMGQEVILRCVPISNHLYFYWYRQILGQKVEFLVSFYNNEISEKSEIFDDQFSVERPDGSNFTLKIRSTKLEDSAMYFCASSDPNGGVYGYTFGSGTRLTVV.

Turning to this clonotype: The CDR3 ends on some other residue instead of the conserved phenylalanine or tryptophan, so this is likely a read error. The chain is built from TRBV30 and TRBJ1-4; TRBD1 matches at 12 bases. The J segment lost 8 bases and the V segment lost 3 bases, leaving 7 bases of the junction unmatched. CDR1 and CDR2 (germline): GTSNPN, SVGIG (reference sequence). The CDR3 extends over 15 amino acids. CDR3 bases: TGTGCCTGGAGGGGCCGGGACAGGGGGCTAGAAAAACTGTTTCTT. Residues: CAWRGRDRGLEKLFL.